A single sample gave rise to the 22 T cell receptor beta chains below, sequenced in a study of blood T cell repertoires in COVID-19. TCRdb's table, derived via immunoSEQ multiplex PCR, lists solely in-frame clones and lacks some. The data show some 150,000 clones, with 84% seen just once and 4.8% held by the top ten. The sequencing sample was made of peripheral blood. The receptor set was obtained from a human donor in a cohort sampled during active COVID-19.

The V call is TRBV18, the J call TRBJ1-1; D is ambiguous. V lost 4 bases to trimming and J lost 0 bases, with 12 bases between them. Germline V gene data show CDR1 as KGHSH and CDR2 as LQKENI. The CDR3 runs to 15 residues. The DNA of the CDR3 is TGTGCCAGCTCACGCGAGGTCGTGGTGAACACTGAAGCTTTCTTT. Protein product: CASSREVVVNTEAFF.

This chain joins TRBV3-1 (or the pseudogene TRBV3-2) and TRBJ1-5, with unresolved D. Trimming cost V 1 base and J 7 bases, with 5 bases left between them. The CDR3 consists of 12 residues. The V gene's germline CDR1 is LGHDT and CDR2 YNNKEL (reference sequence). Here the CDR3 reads CASSQGAQPQHF. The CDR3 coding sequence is TGTGCCAGCAGCCAAGGAGCGCAGCCCCAGCATTTT.

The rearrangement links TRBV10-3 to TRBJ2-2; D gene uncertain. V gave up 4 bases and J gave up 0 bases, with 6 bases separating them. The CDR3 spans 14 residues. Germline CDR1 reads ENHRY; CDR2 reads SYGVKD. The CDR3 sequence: CAISGGTNTGELFF. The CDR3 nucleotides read TGTGCCATCAGTGGCGGCACGAACACCGGGGAGCTGTTTTTT.

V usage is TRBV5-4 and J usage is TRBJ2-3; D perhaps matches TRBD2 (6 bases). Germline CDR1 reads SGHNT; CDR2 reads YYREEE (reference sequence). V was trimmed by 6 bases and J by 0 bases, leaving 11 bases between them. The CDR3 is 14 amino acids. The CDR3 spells CASNSGISTDTQYF. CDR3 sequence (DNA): TGTGCCAGCAATAGCGGAATTAGCACAGATACGCAGTATTTT.

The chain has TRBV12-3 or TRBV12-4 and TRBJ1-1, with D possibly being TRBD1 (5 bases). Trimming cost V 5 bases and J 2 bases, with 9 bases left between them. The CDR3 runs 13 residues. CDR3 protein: CASSGQINTEAFF. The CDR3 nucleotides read TGTGCCAGCAGTGGACAAATTAACACTGAAGCTTTCTTT.

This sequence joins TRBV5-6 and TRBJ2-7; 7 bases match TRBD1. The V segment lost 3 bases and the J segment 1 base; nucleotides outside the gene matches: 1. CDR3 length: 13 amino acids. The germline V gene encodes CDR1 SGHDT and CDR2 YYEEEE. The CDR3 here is CASSSGQSYEQYV. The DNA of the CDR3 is TGTGCCAGCAGCTCGGGACAGTCCTACGAGCAGTACGTC.

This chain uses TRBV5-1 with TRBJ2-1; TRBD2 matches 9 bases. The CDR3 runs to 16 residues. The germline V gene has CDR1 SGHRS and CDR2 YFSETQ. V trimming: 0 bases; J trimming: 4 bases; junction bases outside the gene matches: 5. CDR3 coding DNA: TGCGCCAGCAGCTTGGGGGCTAGCGGGAATTACAATGAGCAGTTCTTC. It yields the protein CASSLGASGNYNEQFF.

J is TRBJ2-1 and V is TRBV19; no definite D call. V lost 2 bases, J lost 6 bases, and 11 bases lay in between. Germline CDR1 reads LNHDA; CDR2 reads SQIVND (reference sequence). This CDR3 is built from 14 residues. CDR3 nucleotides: TGTGCCAGTAGTATATCCACAGTTGGCAATGAGCAGTTCTTC. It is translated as CASSISTVGNEQFF.

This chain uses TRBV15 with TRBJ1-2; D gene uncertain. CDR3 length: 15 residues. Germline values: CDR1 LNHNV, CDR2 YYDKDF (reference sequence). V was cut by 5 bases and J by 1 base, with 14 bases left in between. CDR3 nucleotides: TGTGCCACCAGCCTCGGGGTGGGCTTTAACTATGGCTACACCTTC. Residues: CATSLGVGFNYGYTF.

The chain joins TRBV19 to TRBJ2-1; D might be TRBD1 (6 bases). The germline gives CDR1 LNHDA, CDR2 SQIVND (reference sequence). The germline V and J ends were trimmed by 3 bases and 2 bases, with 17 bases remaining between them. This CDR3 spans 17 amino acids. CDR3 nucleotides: TGTGCCAGTAGTATCGCGTTCAGGGGAGAGGCCTACAATGAGCAGTTCTTC. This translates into CASSIAFRGEAYNEQFF.

The CDR3 loop is CASSLNRGYSEQYF. The CDR3 nucleotides read TGTGCCAGCAGCTTGAACAGAGGGTACTCCGAGCAGTACTTC. The V call is TRBV5-6, the J call TRBJ2-7; D perhaps matches TRBD2 (5 bases). This CDR3 is 14 amino acids long. The V end was cut by 1 base, the J end by 6 bases, with 14 bases between. CDR1 is SGHDT and CDR2 is YYEEEE in the germline V gene. The variable domain in full, with the rest retrieved from reference TRBV5-6 and TRBJ2-7, is DAGVTQSPTHLIKTRGQQVTLRCSPKSGHDTVSWYQQALGQGPQFIFQYYEEEERQRGNFPDRFSGHQFPNYSSELNVNALLLGDSALYLCASSLNRGYSEQYFGPGTRLTVT.

The CDR3 spells CASRELAGGPGDTQYF. The DNA for the CDR3 is TGTGCCAGCAGGGAACTAGCGGGAGGGCCCGGAGATACGCAGTATTTT. The chain has TRBV2 and TRBJ2-3; 13 bases match TRBD2. Per the germline V gene, CDR1 is SNHLY and CDR2 is FYNNEI. The CDR3 is 16 amino acids. Trimming at V came to 6 bases and at J to 5 bases, leaving 8 bases not matched to a gene.

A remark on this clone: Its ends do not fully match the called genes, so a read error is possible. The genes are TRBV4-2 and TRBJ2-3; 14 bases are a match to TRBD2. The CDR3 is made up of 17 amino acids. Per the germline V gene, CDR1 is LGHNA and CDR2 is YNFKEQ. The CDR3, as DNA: TGTGCCAGCACCCAACGAGGGACTAGCGGGGGAGGGGATACGCAGTATTTT. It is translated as CASTQRGTSGGGDTQYF.

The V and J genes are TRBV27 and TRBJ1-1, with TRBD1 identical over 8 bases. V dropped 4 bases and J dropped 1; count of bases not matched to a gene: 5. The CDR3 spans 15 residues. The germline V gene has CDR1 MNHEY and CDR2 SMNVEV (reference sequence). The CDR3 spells CASSSLTGANTEAFF. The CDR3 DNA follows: TGTGCCAGCAGTTCCCTGACAGGGGCGAACACTGAAGCTTTCTTT.

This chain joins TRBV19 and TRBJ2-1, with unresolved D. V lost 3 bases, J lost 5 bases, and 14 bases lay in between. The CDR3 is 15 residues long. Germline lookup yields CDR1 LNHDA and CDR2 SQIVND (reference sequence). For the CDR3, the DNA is TGTGCCAGTAGTATTGGTATGGGCCCGAACAATGAGCAGTTCTTC. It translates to CASSIGMGPNNEQFF.

The CDR3 DNA is TGTGCCAGCGGTCCGACAGGGTTGGGTGAAAAACTGTTTTTT. It encodes CASGPTGLGEKLFF. The chain carries TRBV6-5 and TRBJ1-4; 7 positions agree with TRBD1. The CDR3 is 14 amino acids. CDR1 is MNHEY, CDR2 SVGAGI, per germline. With V trimmed by 8 bases and J by 7 bases, 10 bases remained unmatched.

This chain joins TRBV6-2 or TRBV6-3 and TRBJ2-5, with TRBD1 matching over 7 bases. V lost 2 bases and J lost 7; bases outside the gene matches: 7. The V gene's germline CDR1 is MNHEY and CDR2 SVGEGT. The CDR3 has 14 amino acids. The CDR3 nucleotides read TGTGCCAGCAGTTACGCAGGGGGTACAGGGACCCAGTACTTC. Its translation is CASSYAGGTGTQYF.

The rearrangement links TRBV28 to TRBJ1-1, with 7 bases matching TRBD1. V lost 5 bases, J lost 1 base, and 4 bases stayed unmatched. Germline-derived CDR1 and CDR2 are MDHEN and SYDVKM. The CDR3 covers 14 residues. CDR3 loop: CASSPGTENTEAFF. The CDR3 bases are TGTGCCAGCAGTCCCGGGACAGAGAACACTGAAGCTTTCTTT.

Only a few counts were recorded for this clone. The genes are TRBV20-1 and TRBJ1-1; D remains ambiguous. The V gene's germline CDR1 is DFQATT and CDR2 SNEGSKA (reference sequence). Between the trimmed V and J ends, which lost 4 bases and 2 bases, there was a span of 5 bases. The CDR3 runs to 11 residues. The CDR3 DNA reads TGCAGTGCTATACTCAACACTGAAGCTTTCTTT. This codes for CSAILNTEAFF.

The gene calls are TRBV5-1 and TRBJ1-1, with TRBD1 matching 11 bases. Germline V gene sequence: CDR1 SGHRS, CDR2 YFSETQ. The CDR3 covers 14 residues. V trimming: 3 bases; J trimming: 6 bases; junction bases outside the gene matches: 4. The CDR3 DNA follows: TGCGCCAGCAGCTCGGGACAGGGGGAATCTGAAGCTTTCTTT. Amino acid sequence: CASSSGQGESEAFF.

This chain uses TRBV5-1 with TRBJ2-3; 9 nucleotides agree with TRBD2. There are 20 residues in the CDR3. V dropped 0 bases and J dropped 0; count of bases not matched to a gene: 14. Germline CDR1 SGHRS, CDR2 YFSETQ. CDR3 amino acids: CASSLAFGSGGPASTDTQYF. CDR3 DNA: TGCGCCAGCAGCTTGGCCTTTGGCAGCGGGGGGCCGGCTAGCACAGATACGCAGTATTTT.

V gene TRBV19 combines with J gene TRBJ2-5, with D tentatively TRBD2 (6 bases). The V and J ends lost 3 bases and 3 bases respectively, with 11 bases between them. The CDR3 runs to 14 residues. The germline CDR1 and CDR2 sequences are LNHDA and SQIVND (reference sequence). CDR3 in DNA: TGTGCCAGTAGTATTGGAATAGCGGAAGAGACCCAGTACTTC. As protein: CASSIGIAEETQYF.